These 2 T cell receptor beta chains were all obtained from the same sample, sequenced in a study of CD8+CD57+ T cells in acquired aplastic anemia. Both TCR beta VDJ combination and CDR3 sequence profiling were carried out. Genomic DNA was the template for this profiling. Each CDR3 protein is one row after TCRdb ran MiXCR on the reads. This sample has about 160,000 distinct CDR3 sequences, with around 40% found just once. Sequencing input: sorted CD4+, CD8+, or CD8+CD57+ T cells (not recorded which) from PBMCs. Receptor source: a human donor in good health.

This clonotype was counted a few times. The rearrangement links TRBV2 to TRBJ2-7; D call uncertain. CDR1 and CDR2 (germline): SNHLY, FYNNEI. The length of the CDR3 is 10 residues. V gave up 7 bases and J gave up 3 bases, with 4 bases separating them. The CDR3 loop reads CASMLYEQYF. DNA for the CDR3: TGTGCCAGCATGCTCTACGAGCAGTACTTC.

This clonotype was recorded at least ten times. The V gene is TRBV7-7, the J gene TRBJ1-3; 10 nucleotides match TRBD1. CDR3 length: 15 residues. Germline CDR1 reads SSHAT; CDR2 reads FNYEAQ (reference sequence). V lost 5 bases and J lost 2; bases outside the gene matches: 3. The CDR3 DNA follows: TGTGCCAGCAGCCAGGGACAGGGGCCTGGAAACACCATATATTTT. It encodes CASSQGQGPGNTIYF.